This TCR beta chain was obtained from a study of cytomegalovirus exposure and HLA in healthy donors. Primers included in the PCR were 60 Vbeta and 13 Jbeta primers. Assay: immunoSEQ multiplex PCR; the TCRdb copy retains only in-frame clones and omits some. The data show around 200,000 clones, approximately 84% seen once. Study results and limitations: Links to common viral pathogens appeared, in a later analysis, for several of the most significant clusters. Clonal expansion, a later analysis showed, was greater in HLA-associated TCR beta chains than in equally common others.

Regarding this clone: Its antigen is not known.

Per germline, CDR1 SGHNT and CDR2 YYREEE (reference sequence). The CDR3 is made up of 15 amino acids. V was shortened by 1 base and J by 3 bases, with 13 bases between the two germline ends. The chain uses TRBV5-4 and TRBJ1-2, with D hard to call. The sequenced sample consisted of PBMCs. This sequence was found in a woman in her forties in good health and CMV-seronegative. CDR3: CASSLWEAVYYGYTF. CDR3 coding DNA: TGTGCCAGCAGCTTGTGGGAGGCAGTCTACTATGGCTACACCTTC.